This TCR beta chain was sequenced during a study of OX40 agonist ivuxolimab in advanced cancers. Study summary: Partial responses occurred in three patients (one hepatocellular carcinoma, two cutaneous melanoma).

Sequencing used immunoSEQ multiplex PCR; TCRdb keeps in-frame clones, though not all of them. The table has 100,000 to 110,000 clones, around 89% seen once. The source material was CD4+ or CD8+ T cells sorted from blood, sampled in a trial of the OX40 agonist ivuxolimab. This receptor was taken from an adult with an advanced solid tumor such as melanoma, head and neck, liver or kidney cancer.

CDR3 nucleotide sequence: TGCGCCAGCAGCCAAGATCTCCTTCCGGGACAGGGGGCCTACTCCTACGAGCAGTACTTC. Translated, it gives CASSQDLLPGQGAYSYEQYF. This chain connects TRBV4-1 to TRBJ2-7, with 12 bases identical to TRBD1. This CDR3 spans 20 amino acids. Looked up from germline, CDR1 is MGHRA and CDR2 is YSYEKL. The junction had 12 bases not matched to a gene; V was cut back by 0 bases and J by 0 bases.